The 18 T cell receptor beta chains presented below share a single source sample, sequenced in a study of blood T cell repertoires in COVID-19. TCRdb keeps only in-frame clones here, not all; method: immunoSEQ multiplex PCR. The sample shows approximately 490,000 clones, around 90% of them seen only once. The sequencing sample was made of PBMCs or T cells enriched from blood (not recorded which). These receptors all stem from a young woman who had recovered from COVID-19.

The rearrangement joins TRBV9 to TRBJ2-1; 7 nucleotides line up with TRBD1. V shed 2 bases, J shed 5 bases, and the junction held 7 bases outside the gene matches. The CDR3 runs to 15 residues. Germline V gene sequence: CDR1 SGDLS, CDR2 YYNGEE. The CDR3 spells CASSVWGQTDNEQFF. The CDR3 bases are TGTGCCAGCAGCGTGTGGGGACAGACCGACAATGAGCAGTTCTTC.

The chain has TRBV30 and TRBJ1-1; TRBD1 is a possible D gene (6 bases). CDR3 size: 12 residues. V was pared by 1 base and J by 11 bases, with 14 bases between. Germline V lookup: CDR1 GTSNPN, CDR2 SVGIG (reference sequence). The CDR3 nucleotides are TGTGCCTGGAGTGGGACAGACCTTCGGGCTTTCTTT. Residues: CAWSGTDLRAFF.

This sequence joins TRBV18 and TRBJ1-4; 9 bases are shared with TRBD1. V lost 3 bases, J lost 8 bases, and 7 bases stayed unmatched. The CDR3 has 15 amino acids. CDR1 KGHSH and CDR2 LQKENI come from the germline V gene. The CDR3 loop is CASSPLGQGREKLFF. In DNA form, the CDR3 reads TGTGCCAGCTCACCTCTGGGACAGGGACGGGAAAAACTGTTTTTT.

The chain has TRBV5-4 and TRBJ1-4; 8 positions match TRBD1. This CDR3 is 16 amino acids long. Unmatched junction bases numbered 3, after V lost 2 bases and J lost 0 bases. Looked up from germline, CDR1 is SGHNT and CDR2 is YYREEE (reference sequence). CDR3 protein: CASSLDRGATNEKLFF. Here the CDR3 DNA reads TGTGCCAGCAGCTTAGACAGGGGTGCAACTAATGAAAAACTGTTTTTT.

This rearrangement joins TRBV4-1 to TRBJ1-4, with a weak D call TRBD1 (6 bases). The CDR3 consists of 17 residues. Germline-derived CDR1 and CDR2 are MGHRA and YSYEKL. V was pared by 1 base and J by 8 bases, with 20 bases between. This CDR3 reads CASSQGGGAAVWEKLFF. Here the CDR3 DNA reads TGCGCCAGCAGCCAAGGAGGGGGGGCGGCAGTATGGGAAAAACTGTTTTTT.

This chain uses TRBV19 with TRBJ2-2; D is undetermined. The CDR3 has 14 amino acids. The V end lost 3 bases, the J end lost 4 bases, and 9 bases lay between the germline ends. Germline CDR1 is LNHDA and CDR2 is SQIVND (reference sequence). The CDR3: CASSIGVGTGELFF. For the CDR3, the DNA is TGTGCCAGTAGTATTGGAGTGGGCACCGGGGAGCTGTTTTTT.

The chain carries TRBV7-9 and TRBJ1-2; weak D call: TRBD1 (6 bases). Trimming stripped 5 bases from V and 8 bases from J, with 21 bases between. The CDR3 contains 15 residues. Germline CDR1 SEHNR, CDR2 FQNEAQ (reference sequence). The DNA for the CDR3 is TGTGCCAGCAGCCCAGGCGGGGGGCGCTTTATGGGCTACACCTTC. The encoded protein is CASSPGGGRFMGYTF.

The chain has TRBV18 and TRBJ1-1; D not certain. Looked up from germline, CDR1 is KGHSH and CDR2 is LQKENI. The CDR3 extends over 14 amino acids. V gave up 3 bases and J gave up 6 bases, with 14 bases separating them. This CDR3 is CASSPYNSLSEAFF. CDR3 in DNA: TGTGCCAGCTCACCTTATAACAGTCTTTCTGAAGCTTTCTTT. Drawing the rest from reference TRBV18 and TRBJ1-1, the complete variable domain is NAGVMQNPRHLVRRRGQEARLRCSPMKGHSHVYWYRQLPEEGLKFMVYLQKENIIDESGMPKERFSAEFPKEGPSILRIQQVVRGDSAAYFCASSPYNSLSEAFFGQGTRLTVV.

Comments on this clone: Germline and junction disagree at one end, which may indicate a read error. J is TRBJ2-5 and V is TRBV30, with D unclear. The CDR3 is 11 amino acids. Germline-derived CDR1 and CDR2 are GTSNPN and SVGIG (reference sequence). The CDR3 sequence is CAWSALETQYF. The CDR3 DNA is TGTGCATGGAGTGCTTTAGAGACCCAGTACTTC.

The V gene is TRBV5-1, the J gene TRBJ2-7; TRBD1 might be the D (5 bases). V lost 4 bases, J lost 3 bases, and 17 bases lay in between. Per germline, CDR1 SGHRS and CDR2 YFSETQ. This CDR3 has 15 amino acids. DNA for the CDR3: TGCGCCAGCAGCATGCCGGACAAATCGGGCTACGAGCAGTACTTC. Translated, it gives CASSMPDKSGYEQYF.

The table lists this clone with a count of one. CDR3 in DNA: TGCGCCAGCAGCTCCGGACAGGCGGGAGAGACCCAGTACTTC. It specifies CASSSGQAGETQYF. The rearrangement uses TRBV5-1 and TRBJ2-5; TRBD1 matches 7 bases. CDR1 and CDR2 from the germline V gene are SGHRS and YFSETQ. The CDR3 totals 14 residues. J lost 4 bases, V lost 3 bases, and 6 bases had no gene match.

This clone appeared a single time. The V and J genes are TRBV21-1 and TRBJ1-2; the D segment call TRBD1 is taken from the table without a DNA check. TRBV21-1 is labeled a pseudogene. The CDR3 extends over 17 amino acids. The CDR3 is CARQVGRRATPNYGYTF. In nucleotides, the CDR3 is TGTGCCAGGCAGGTGGGGCGACGGGCTACCCCTAACTATGGCTACACCTTC.

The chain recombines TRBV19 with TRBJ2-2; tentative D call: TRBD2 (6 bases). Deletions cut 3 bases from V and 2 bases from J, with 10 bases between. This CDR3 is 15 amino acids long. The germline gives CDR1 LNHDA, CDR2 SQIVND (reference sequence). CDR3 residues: CASSITSSNTGELFF. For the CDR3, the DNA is TGTGCCAGTAGTATTACTAGCTCAAACACCGGGGAGCTGTTTTTT.

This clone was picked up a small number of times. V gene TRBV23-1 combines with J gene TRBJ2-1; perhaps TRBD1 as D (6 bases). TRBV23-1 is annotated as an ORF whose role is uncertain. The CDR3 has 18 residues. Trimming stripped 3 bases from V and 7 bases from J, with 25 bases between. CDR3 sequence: CASSHPEADSRQPNEQFF. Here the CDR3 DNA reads TGCGCCAGCAGTCATCCTGAGGCGGACAGTAGACAGCCAAATGAGCAGTTCTTC.

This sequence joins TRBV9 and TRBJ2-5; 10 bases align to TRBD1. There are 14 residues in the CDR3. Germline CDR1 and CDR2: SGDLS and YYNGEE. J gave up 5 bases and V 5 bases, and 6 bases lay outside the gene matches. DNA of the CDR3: TGTGCCAGCAGTGGGACAGGGGTTAGTGAGACCCAGTACTTC. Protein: CASSGTGVSETQYF.

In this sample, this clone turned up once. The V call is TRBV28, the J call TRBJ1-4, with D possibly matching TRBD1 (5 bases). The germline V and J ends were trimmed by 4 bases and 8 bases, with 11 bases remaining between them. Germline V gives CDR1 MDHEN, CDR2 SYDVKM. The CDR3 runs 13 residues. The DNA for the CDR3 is TGTGCCAGCAGTTCTACAGGAACGGAAAAACTGTTTTTT. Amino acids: CASSSTGTEKLFF.

The CDR3 protein is CASRTPGENTEAFF. The CDR3 nucleotides are TGTGCCAGCAGGACCCCAGGGGAGAACACTGAAGCTTTCTTT. The chain recombines TRBV25-1 with TRBJ1-1; possible D gene TRBD1, 6 bases. The CDR3 length is 14 residues. V was pared by 6 bases and J by 1 base, with 12 bases between. The germline gives CDR1 MGHDK, CDR2 SYGVNS.

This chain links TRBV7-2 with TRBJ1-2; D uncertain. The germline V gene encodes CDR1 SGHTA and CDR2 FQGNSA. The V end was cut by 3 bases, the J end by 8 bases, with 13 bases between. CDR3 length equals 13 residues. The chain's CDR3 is CASSFVRGGGYTF. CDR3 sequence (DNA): TGTGCCAGCAGCTTTGTACGGGGAGGGGGCTACACCTTC.